One sample yielded the 23 T cell receptor beta chains listed below, sequenced in a study of blood T cell repertoires in COVID-19. Profiled with immunoSEQ multiplex PCR; TCRdb holds only in-frame clones, not every one. The data contain 95,000 to 100,000 clones, roughly nine tenths of them singletons. The sequenced sample was peripheral blood. All receptors come from a man aged 50-59 years with acute or convalescent COVID-19.

CDR3 in amino acids: CASRKRAGITDTQYF. The DNA for the CDR3 is TGTGCCAGCAGGAAAAGAGCGGGTATAACGGATACGCAGTATTTT. The V and J genes are TRBV7-9 and TRBJ2-3; possible D gene TRBD2, 6 bases. The CDR3 is 15 residues long. Trimming took off 6 bases at V and 6 bases at J, with 19 bases between the two ends. Germline V gives CDR1 SEHNR, CDR2 FQNEAQ (reference sequence).

The chain recombines TRBV7-9 with TRBJ1-1, with 9 bases matching TRBD1. With V trimmed by 2 bases and J by 5 bases, 3 bases remained unmatched. This CDR3 is 14 amino acids long. Germline values: CDR1 SEHNR, CDR2 FQNEAQ (reference sequence). The CDR3: CASSLLGQGTEAFF. The CDR3 DNA reads TGTGCCAGCAGCTTATTGGGACAGGGTACTGAAGCTTTCTTT. Using reference TRBV7-9 and TRBJ1-1 for the parts outside the CDR3, the full variable domain is DTGVSQNPRHKITKRGQNVTFRCDPISEHNRLYWYRQTLGQGPEFLTYFQNEAQLEKSRLLSDRFSAERPKGSFSTLEIQRTEQGDSAMYLCASSLLGQGTEAFFGQGTRLTVV.

This chain links TRBV15 with TRBJ1-6; tentatively, D is TRBD1 (5 bases). The germline gives CDR1 LNHNV, CDR2 YYDKDF (reference sequence). The CDR3 runs to 15 residues. The V end was cut by 0 bases, the J end by 8 bases, with 11 bases between. The CDR3: CATSREWGRDSPLHF. The DNA for the CDR3 is TGTGCCACCAGCAGAGAGTGGGGCAGGGATTCACCCCTCCACTTT.

The rearrangement joins TRBV27 to TRBJ1-1; TRBD1 matches 9 bases. The CDR3 runs to 13 residues. Per the germline V gene, CDR1 is MNHEY and CDR2 is SMNVEV (reference sequence). V shed 5 bases, J shed 4 bases, and the junction held 2 bases outside the gene matches. The CDR3 protein is CASSPQGATEAFF. CDR3 DNA sequence: TGTGCCAGCAGTCCACAGGGGGCCACTGAAGCTTTCTTT.

This clone appeared a few times. Other DNA sequences in the same sample also yield this CDR3. CDR3 residues: CASSLGTGSYGYTF. The CDR3 nucleotides are TGCGCCAGCAGCTTGGGGACAGGGAGCTATGGCTACACCTTC. The chain joins TRBV5-1 to TRBJ1-2; 8 nucleotides agree with TRBD1. Per the germline V gene, CDR1 is SGHRS and CDR2 is YFSETQ. The CDR3 consists of 14 residues. V was pared by 0 bases and J by 4 bases, with 2 bases of the junction left unmatched.

The V gene is TRBV18, the J gene TRBJ1-2; weak D call: TRBD1 (6 bases). CDR3 length: 16 residues. V was clipped by 3 bases and J by 2 bases, with 16 bases between them. Germline V gene data show CDR1 as KGHSH and CDR2 as LQKENI. The CDR3 DNA sequence: TGTGCCAGCTCACCCCTCGGCGGACAGCAAAACTATGGCTACACCTTC. Translated: CASSPLGGQQNYGYTF.

The chain carries TRBV7-9 and TRBJ2-3; no definite D call. This CDR3 has 12 residues. The germline V gene encodes CDR1 SEHNR and CDR2 FQNEAQ (reference sequence). The ends were cut back, 6 bases at V and 6 bases at J, with 10 bases in the middle. The CDR3 is CASRLWADTQYF. The CDR3 bases are TGTGCCAGCAGGTTGTGGGCTGATACGCAGTATTTT.

This sequence joins TRBV11-2 and TRBJ2-3; TRBD2 matches 8 bases. The V gene's germline CDR1 is SGHAT and CDR2 FQNNGV. V was clipped by 5 bases and J by 1 base; unmatched bases: 8. The length of the CDR3 is 16 residues. In nucleotides, the CDR3 is TGTGCCAGCAGCCCCCTAGGAGCGGGGGGCACAGATACGCAGTATTTT. Its protein product is CASSPLGAGGTDTQYF.

The chain couples TRBV6-5 to TRBJ1-5; TRBD1 aligns across 8 bases. CDR3 length: 14 amino acids. Germline CDR1 is MNHEY and CDR2 is SVGAGI. Unmatched junction bases numbered 4, after V lost 6 bases and J lost 3 bases. DNA of the CDR3: TGTGCCAGCAGCTTCAGGGGGCCCAATCAGCCCCAGCATTTT. Protein: CASSFRGPNQPQHF.

The V call is TRBV6-4, the J call TRBJ2-2, with 7 bases lining up with TRBD2. Germline CDR1 reads MRHNA; CDR2 reads SNTAGT. The CDR3 is 16 residues long. V shed 6 bases, J shed 0 bases, and the junction held 7 bases outside the gene matches. Written as DNA, the CDR3 is TGTGCCAGCAGCCCCGCGGGGGAGCCGAACACCGGGGAGCTGTTTTTT. Its protein product is CASSPAGEPNTGELFF.

The chain is built from TRBV4-3 and TRBJ2-1, with 12 bases matching TRBD2. This CDR3 has 16 residues. The germline V gene has CDR1 LGHNA and CDR2 YSLEER. V was pared by 0 bases and J by 7 bases, with 4 bases of the junction left unmatched. CDR3 nucleotide sequence: TGCGCCAGCAGCCAAGAAAGACTAGCGGGGGTGAATGAGCAGTTCTTC. It specifies CASSQERLAGVNEQFF.

This clone has only a few counts. The chain recombines TRBV18 with TRBJ1-6, with D uncertain. V was clipped by 4 bases and J by 7 bases, with 17 bases between them. CDR3 length: 16 amino acids. The germline CDR1 and CDR2 sequences are KGHSH and LQKENI. The CDR3 nucleotides read TGTGCCAGCTCACTCGGCCGGCCAGGAGGGAATTCACCCCTCCACTTT. Encoded protein: CASSLGRPGGNSPLHF.

This clone has only one observation. The rearrangement links TRBV7-2 to TRBJ2-2; D perhaps matches TRBD2 (6 bases). Germline V CDR1 and CDR2: SGHTA, FQGNSA. This CDR3 contains 14 residues. The V and J ends lost 6 bases and 2 bases respectively, with 10 bases between them. For the CDR3, the DNA is TGTGCCAGCAGTCGGGACTCCAACACCGGGGAGCTGTTTTTT. Translation: CASSRDSNTGELFF.

This clone was seen just once. The V call is TRBV18, the J call TRBJ1-1; possible D gene TRBD1, 5 bases. This CDR3 contains 13 residues. Trimming left V 6 bases short and J 1 base short, with 9 bases between. The germline V gene has CDR1 KGHSH and CDR2 LQKENI. CDR3 loop: CASSDGQNTEAFF. CDR3 sequence (DNA): TGTGCCAGCTCTGACGGACAGAACACTGAAGCTTTCTTT.

This clone showed up just once. J is TRBJ1-1 and V is TRBV3-1 (or the pseudogene TRBV3-2), with unresolved D. The CDR3 is made up of 13 amino acids. Germline CDR1 reads LGHDT; CDR2 reads YNNKEL (reference sequence). V was clipped by 7 bases and J by 1 base, with 10 bases between them. This chain's CDR3 is CASTCRGNTEAFF. The DNA of the CDR3 is TGTGCCAGCACCTGCCGGGGGAACACTGAAGCTTTCTTT.

This chain uses TRBV19 with TRBJ1-2, with D tentatively TRBD1 (6 bases). Trimming took off 3 bases at V and 4 bases at J, with 15 bases between the two ends. The CDR3 loop spans 15 amino acids. Germline CDR1 and CDR2: LNHDA and SQIVND (reference sequence). The CDR3 sequence is CASSIDGGGGYGYTF. CDR3 sequence (DNA): TGTGCCAGTAGTATTGACGGGGGCGGGGGCTATGGCTACACCTTC.

CDR3 bases: TGCGCCAGCAGCCCTCCCTCTAGCGGGGGAGTCTACGAGCAGTACTTC. Its translation is CASSPPSSGGVYEQYF. The V gene is TRBV10-1, the J gene TRBJ2-7, with TRBD2 matching 10 bases. CDR1 and CDR2 (germline): WNHNN, SYGVQD (reference sequence). V was clipped by 6 bases and J by 3 bases; unmatched bases: 11. The CDR3 runs to 16 residues.

This rearrangement joins TRBV2 to TRBJ1-5; D is ambiguous. Germline V gene lookup returns CDR1 SNHLY and CDR2 FYNNEI. V lost 6 bases, J lost 4 bases, and 16 bases lay in between. CDR3 size: 15 residues. CDR3 sequence: CASRGKGAANQPQHF. As DNA, the CDR3 is TGTGCCAGCAGGGGAAAGGGAGCGGCTAATCAGCCCCAGCATTTT.

The rearrangement uses TRBV11-1 and TRBJ2-2; tentative D call: TRBD1 (5 bases). Germline V CDR1 and CDR2: SGHAT, FQDESV (reference sequence). The CDR3 has 15 amino acids. V was trimmed by 2 bases and J by 6 bases, leaving 13 bases between them. The CDR3: CASSLRAQGAGELFF. For the CDR3, the DNA is TGTGCCAGCAGCTTAAGGGCACAAGGGGCCGGGGAGCTGTTTTTT.

Regarding this clone: At one end the junction does not follow the germline gene, possibly because of a read error. The J gene is TRBJ1-2, the V gene TRBV3-1 (or the pseudogene TRBV3-2), with 8 nucleotides matching TRBD1. This CDR3 is built from 15 residues. Germline loops: CDR1 LGHDT, CDR2 YNNKEL (reference sequence). CDR3 nucleotides: TGTGCCAGCAGCGAAGACCGGACAGGGAAACTCGGCTACACCTTC. Protein sequence: CASSEDRTGKLGYTF.

CDR3 sequence: CASNDRYNEQFF. DNA for the CDR3: TGTGCCAGTAATGACAGGTACAATGAGCAGTTCTTC. This chain uses TRBV19 with TRBJ2-1, with D perhaps TRBD1 (6 bases). With 7 bases removed from V and 4 bases from J, the gap between germline ends came to 8 bases. This CDR3 comprises 12 residues. The V gene's germline CDR1 is LNHDA and CDR2 SQIVND (reference sequence).

The rearrangement uses TRBV5-4 and TRBJ2-3; 12 bases align to TRBD2. The germline CDR1 and CDR2 sequences are SGHNT and YYREEE (reference sequence). The J segment lost 5 bases and the V segment lost 10 bases, leaving 14 bases of the junction unmatched. CDR3 length equals 16 residues. The CDR3 spells CAALDLAGGRGDTQYF. DNA for the CDR3: TGTGCCGCATTGGACCTAGCGGGGGGGCGCGGAGATACGCAGTATTTT.

The V call is TRBV5-4, the J call TRBJ2-5; 7 positions agree with TRBD1. The J segment lost 2 bases and the V segment lost 4 bases, leaving 5 bases of the junction unmatched. The CDR3 runs 14 residues. Germline values: CDR1 SGHNT, CDR2 YYREEE (reference sequence). For the CDR3, the DNA is TGTGCCAGCAGCACGGGACAGACTCAAGAGACCCAGTACTTC. Translation: CASSTGQTQETQYF.